These 11 T cell receptor beta chains originate from one sample sequenced in a study of cytomegalovirus exposure and HLA in healthy donors. The PCR ran on 60 Vbeta and 13 Jbeta primers. Repertoires were generated with immunoSEQ multiplex PCR, while TCRdb's copy carries only in-frame clones and drops some. This table has about 130,000 clones, approximately 80% appearing once. The sample taken for sequencing was PBMCs. The origin of the receptors is a woman between 35 and 50 years old in good health and CMV-seropositive.

This rearrangement joins TRBV27 to TRBJ2-7; tentative D call: TRBD2 (6 bases). Trimming left V 5 bases short and J 2 bases short, with 13 bases between. CDR3 length: 14 residues. The germline V gene has CDR1 MNHEY and CDR2 SMNVEV (reference sequence). The chain's CDR3 is CASSLGDFPYEQYF. CDR3 DNA: TGTGCCAGCAGTCTAGGGGACTTCCCCTACGAGCAGTACTTC.

This clone has more than one count but fewer than ten. The chain recombines TRBV2 with TRBJ2-3; possible D gene TRBD1, 5 bases. CDR3 size: 13 residues. Germline V gene lookup returns CDR1 SNHLY and CDR2 FYNNEI. The V end was cut by 5 bases, the J end by 2 bases, with 8 bases between. CDR3 DNA: TGTGCCAGCAGTACAGGCTACACAGATACGCAGTATTTT. This sequence encodes CASSTGYTDTQYF.

In its sample, this clone was seen once. The chain links TRBV4-1 to TRBJ2-5; tentatively, D is TRBD1 (8 bases). The CDR3 length is 15 residues. The ends were cut back, 4 bases at V and 3 bases at J, with 15 bases in the middle. The germline gives CDR1 MGHRA, CDR2 YSYEKL. The CDR3 spells CASSPGQGGEETQYF. In DNA, the CDR3 is TGCGCCAGCAGCCCCGGACAGGGAGGGGAAGAGACCCAGTACTTC.

V usage is TRBV2 and J usage is TRBJ1-5; D might be TRBD1 (6 bases). The V gene lost 6 bases and the J gene lost 2 bases, with 14 bases spanning the gap. The CDR3 covers 15 residues. Per germline, CDR1 SNHLY and CDR2 FYNNEI. The DNA of the CDR3 is TGTGCCAGCAGGAACGACAGGAGAGGCAATCAGCCCCAGCATTTT. Translating it yields CASRNDRRGNQPQHF. Filled out from reference TRBV2 and TRBJ1-5, the complete variable domain reads EPEVTQTPSHQVTQMGQEVILRCVPISNHLYFYWYRQILGQKVEFLVSFYNNEISEKSEIFDDQFSVERPDGSNFTLKIRSTKLEDSAMYFCASRNDRRGNQPQHFGDGTRLSIL.

The DNA of the CDR3 is TGCGCCAGCAGCCCTCTGACTAGCGGGAGGAACAATGAGCAGTTCTTC. The encoded protein is CASSPLTSGRNNEQFF. The chain employs TRBV5-1 and TRBJ2-1; 13 positions match TRBD2. The J segment lost 5 bases and the V segment lost 4 bases, leaving 6 bases of the junction unmatched. CDR3 length: 16 amino acids. Germline CDR1 and CDR2: SGHRS and YFSETQ.

The chain's CDR3 is CASRPGGREFGYIQYF. DNA of the CDR3: TGTGCCAGCAGGCCTGGAGGGCGGGAGTTTGGTTACATTCAGTACTTC. The rearrangement joins TRBV11-2 to TRBJ2-4; TRBD2 matches 7 bases. The junction had 16 bases not matched to a gene; V was cut back by 6 bases and J by 8 bases. This CDR3 contains 16 residues. CDR1 and CDR2 from the germline V gene are SGHAT and FQNNGV.

This chain uses TRBV7-6 with TRBJ2-5, with 9 bases that match TRBD2. The CDR3 extends over 15 amino acids. Germline V lookup: CDR1 SGHVS, CDR2 FNYEAQ. Losses at the gene ends were 5 bases for V and 2 bases for J; bases not matched to a gene: 6. DNA for the CDR3: TGTGCCAGCAGCAAACAGACTAGCGGTCAAGAGACCCAGTACTTC. It specifies CASSKQTSGQETQYF.

The chain uses TRBV19 and TRBJ1-2; D is unclear. Trimming stripped 6 bases from V and 5 bases from J, with 10 bases between. Germline CDR1 reads LNHDA; CDR2 reads SQIVND (reference sequence). The CDR3 sequence is 12 residues long. The CDR3 nucleotides read TGTGCCAGTAGGAACTCAGGTTATGGCTACACCTTC. The encoded protein is CASRNSGYGYTF.

This rearrangement joins TRBV2 to TRBJ1-1; no clear D. The CDR3 sequence is 15 residues long. Germline lookup yields CDR1 SNHLY and CDR2 FYNNEI. The germline V and J ends were trimmed by 5 bases and 5 bases, with 18 bases remaining between them. CDR3 in DNA: TGTGCCAGCAGTCGTCAAACGGGTGGAGGGACTGAAGCTTTCTTT. Translating it yields CASSRQTGGGTEAFF.

The gene calls are TRBV5-6 and TRBJ1-2; 7 nucleotides line up with TRBD1. CDR3 length equals 15 residues. The germline V gene encodes CDR1 SGHDT and CDR2 YYEEEE. V lost 0 bases, J lost 2 bases, and 4 bases stayed unmatched. As DNA, the CDR3 is TGTGCCAGCAGCTTGGCAGACAGGGAGAACTATGGCTACACCTTC. Residues: CASSLADRENYGYTF.

This clone was recorded a few times. The chain uses TRBV28 and TRBJ1-6; tentatively, D is TRBD1 (5 bases). CDR1 and CDR2 from the germline V gene are MDHEN and SYDVKM. The CDR3 consists of 16 residues. Trimming pared 6 bases from V and 5 bases from J, leaving 17 bases between. The CDR3 protein is CASRLGHSVHNSPLHF. In nucleotides, the CDR3 is TGTGCCAGCAGACTCGGACATTCGGTCCATAATTCACCCCTCCACTTT.